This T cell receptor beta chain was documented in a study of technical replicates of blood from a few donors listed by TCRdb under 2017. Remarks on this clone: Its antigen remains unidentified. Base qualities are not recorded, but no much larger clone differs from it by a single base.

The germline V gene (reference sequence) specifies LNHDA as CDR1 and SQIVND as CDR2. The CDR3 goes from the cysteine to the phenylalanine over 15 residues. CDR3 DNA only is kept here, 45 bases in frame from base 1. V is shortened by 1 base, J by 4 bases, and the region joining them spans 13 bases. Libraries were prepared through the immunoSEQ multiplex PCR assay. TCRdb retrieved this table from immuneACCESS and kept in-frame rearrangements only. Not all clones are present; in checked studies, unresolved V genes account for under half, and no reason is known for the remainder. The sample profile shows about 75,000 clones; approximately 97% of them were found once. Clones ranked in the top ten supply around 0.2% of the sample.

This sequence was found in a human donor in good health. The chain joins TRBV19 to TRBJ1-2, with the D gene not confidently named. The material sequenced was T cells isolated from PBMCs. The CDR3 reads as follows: CASSIGLGASYGYTF. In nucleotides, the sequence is TGTGCCAGTAGTATAGGCCTTGGAGCCTCCTATGGCTACACCTTC.